A single T cell receptor (beta chain) is shown here with its context. Its antigen is not known. Profiled with immunoSEQ multiplex PCR; TCRdb holds only in-frame clones, not every one. The data show 75,000 to 100,000 clones, approximately 90% seen once. The data are from a study of OX40 agonist ivuxolimab in advanced cancers. About the research overall: Dosing consisted of intravenous ivuxolimab at 0.01 to 10 mg/kg every 2 weeks.

Study results and caveats: Researchers did not determine the expanded peripheral T cells' antigen specificity. Partly responding patients at 0.1-3.0 mg/kg showed some of the smallest clonal expansion.

CDR3 size: 12 residues. The V gene lost 1 base and the J gene lost 9 bases, with 7 bases spanning the gap. CDR1 and CDR2 (germline): KGHSH, LQKENI. The TCR comes from an adult with an advanced solid tumor such as melanoma, head and neck, liver or kidney cancer. Sequenced here: CD4+ or CD8+ T cells sorted from blood, sampled in a trial of the OX40 agonist ivuxolimab. The chain has TRBV18 and TRBJ2-1; unclear D gene. CDR3 DNA sequence: TGTGCCAGCTCACCACGGGGTGGTGAGCAGTTCTTC. It specifies CASSPRGGEQFF.